The entry below gives a single T cell receptor (beta chain) sequence along with its context. The antigen is unknown. These donors were members of the roughly 120-subject validation cohort, a group separate from the approximately 700-subject first cohort. This record belongs to a study of cytomegalovirus exposure and HLA in healthy donors. Study-level findings and limits: A subsequent analysis found that TCR clusters from the first cohort also tended to co-occur in the approximately 120 validation repertoires, with about 94% of cluster scores above 0. Both high specificity and high sensitivity reportedly marked the classifier's diagnosis of cytomegalovirus status. Whilst most TCR sequences proved rare, a subset of public TCRs occurred across many donors.

The protocol was immunoSEQ multiplex PCR, while the TCRdb copy is restricted to in-frame clones and leaves out a portion. In the table there are some 250,000 clones, around 89% of which are singletons. V lost 6 bases, J lost 3 bases, and 4 bases stayed unmatched. Germline values: CDR1 MDHEN, CDR2 SYDVKM. CDR3 length: 13 residues. Sequences were obtained from PBMCs. This sequence originates from a woman younger than 30 in good health and CMV-seronegative. The V and J genes are TRBV28 and TRBJ1-1; 7 positions agree with TRBD1. The CDR3: CASSARGDTEAFF. The CDR3 DNA follows: TGTGCCAGCAGCGCCAGGGGGGACACTGAAGCTTTCTTT.